This passage covers 16 T cell receptor beta chains from one sample sequenced in a study of CD8 T cells in Susac syndrome. Reverse transcription of roughly 0.45 to 1 ug RNA was carried out with random hexamers. Using its own MiXCR run on the immunoSEQ multiplex PCR reads, TCRdb lists one record per CDR3 protein. The table shows 250,000 or so distinct CDR3 sequences, with 80% to 95% occurring only once. The sequenced material came from CD4+ T cells from PBMCs. These receptors all stem from a human donor with multiple sclerosis.

This clonotype turned up a few times. The genes are TRBV19 and TRBJ1-1; D uncertain. V shed 0 bases and J shed 4 bases, with 6 bases lying between them. Germline V CDR1 and CDR2: LNHDA, SQIVND (reference sequence). This CDR3 has 13 residues. Here the CDR3 reads CASSIDRGTEAFF. CDR3 sequence (DNA): TGTGCCAGTAGTATAGATCGGGGCACTGAAGCTTTCTTT.

Only one count was recorded for this clonotype. The V call is TRBV5-4, the J call TRBJ2-3; D unresolved. The CDR3 is 15 amino acids. Trimming shortened V by 4 bases and J by 2 bases, and 14 bases separated the two germline ends. Germline CDR1 reads SGHNT; CDR2 reads YYREEE (reference sequence). CDR3 residues: CASSPSRTYTDTQYF. The DNA for the CDR3 is TGTGCCAGCAGCCCCTCGCGGACCTACACAGATACGCAGTATTTT.

This chain connects TRBV3-1 to TRBJ1-2; 8 bases map to TRBD1. V lost 4 bases to trimming and J lost 6 bases; unmatched junction nucleotides: 7. Germline assignment: CDR1 LGHDT and CDR2 YNNKEL (reference sequence). The CDR3 is made up of 14 amino acids. The CDR3 sequence is CASSRLDRVHGYTF. Here the CDR3 DNA reads TGTGCCAGCAGCCGATTGGACAGGGTGCATGGCTACACCTTC.

This chain's CDR3 is CASSLLGGGDTQYF. The CDR3 DNA sequence: TGTGCCAGCAGCTTATTGGGGGGCGGCGATACGCAGTATTTT. The chain has TRBV7-2 and TRBJ2-3; D is perhaps TRBD1 or TRBD2 (6 bases each). Trimming left V 2 bases short and J 6 bases short, with 12 bases between. Germline V lookup: CDR1 SGHTA, CDR2 FQGNSA. The CDR3 contains 14 residues.

The chain uses TRBV5-1 and TRBJ1-5; maybe TRBD1 (5 bases). With 4 bases removed from V and 6 bases from J, the gap between germline ends came to 11 bases. Per germline, CDR1 SGHRS and CDR2 YFSETQ. This CDR3 is built from 13 residues. The CDR3 nucleotides read TGCGCCAGCAGCGTTCGGGGGAGTCAGCCCCAGCATTTT. The encoded protein is CASSVRGSQPQHF.

The CDR3 loop is CASSATGQWGQPQHF. In DNA, the CDR3 is TGTGCCAGCAGCGCAACAGGCCAGTGGGGTCAGCCCCAGCATTTT. The chain is built from TRBV9 and TRBJ1-5, with D maybe TRBD1 (5 bases). With 3 bases removed from V and 6 bases from J, the gap between germline ends came to 16 bases. Germline V gives CDR1 SGDLS, CDR2 YYNGEE. The CDR3 extends over 15 amino acids.

The gene calls are TRBV7-2 and TRBJ2-3; D is possibly TRBD2 (5 bases). The CDR3 covers 15 residues. Per the germline V gene, CDR1 is SGHTA and CDR2 is FQGNSA. Trimming removed 2 bases from V and 1 base from J, with 10 bases in between. Here the CDR3 DNA reads TGTGCCAGCAGCTTATGGAGGTCCCGCACAGATACGCAGTATTTT. Its protein product is CASSLWRSRTDTQYF.

V gene TRBV6-5 combines with J gene TRBJ1-1; TRBD1 agrees at 8 bases. This CDR3 region has 15 residues. V shed 2 bases and J 1 base; nucleotides not matched to a gene: 3. Germline CDR1 and CDR2: MNHEY and SVGAGI. CDR3 loop: CASSYAGTGNTEAFF. The CDR3 nucleotides are TGTGCCAGCAGTTACGCAGGGACAGGGAACACTGAAGCTTTCTTT.

The J gene is TRBJ2-7, the V gene TRBV20-1, with a weak D call TRBD1 (6 bases). Germline-derived CDR1 and CDR2 are DFQATT and SNEGSKA (reference sequence). V lost 5 bases and J 2 bases, leaving 10 bases between the germline ends. This CDR3 has 12 amino acids. This CDR3 reads CSADRSPYEQYF. In nucleotides, the CDR3 is TGCAGTGCTGACAGGAGCCCCTACGAGCAGTACTTC.

The chain links TRBV3-1 to TRBJ1-2, with D tentatively TRBD1 (6 bases). CDR1 and CDR2 from the germline V gene are LGHDT and YNNKEL (reference sequence). The CDR3 consists of 15 residues. V dropped 0 bases and J dropped 4 bases, with 12 bases sitting between them. CDR3 sequence reads: CASSQDGGVSYGYTF. For the CDR3, the DNA is TGTGCCAGCAGCCAAGATGGGGGCGTCAGCTATGGCTACACCTTC.

The chain has TRBV12-3 or TRBV12-4 and TRBJ2-2, with 12 bases matching TRBD2. The V and J ends lost 2 bases and 2 bases, in that order; junction bases with no gene match: 6. The CDR3 length is 18 residues. The CDR3 DNA reads TGTGCCAGCAGTTTAACCCGACTAGCGGGGGTTAACACCGGGGAGCTGTTTTTT. Amino acid sequence: CASSLTRLAGVNTGELFF.

The gene calls are TRBV7-2 and TRBJ1-5, with 7 bases lining up with TRBD1. The CDR3 is 14 residues long. After removal of 4 bases from V and 10 bases from J, the junction contained 10 bases not matched to a gene. The germline CDR1 and CDR2 sequences are SGHTA and FQGNSA. The CDR3 DNA reads TGTGCCAGCAGCTCCAGGGGGTCTATCAGCCCCCAGCATTTT. Translated: CASSSRGSISPQHF.

J is TRBJ1-2 and V is TRBV6-1; perhaps TRBD1 as D (5 bases). V was pared by 0 bases and J by 7 bases, with 12 bases between. Germline assignment: CDR1 MNHNS and CDR2 SASEGT. The CDR3 contains 14 residues. CDR3 residues: CASSEAPAGSGYTF. In DNA, the CDR3 is TGTGCCAGCAGTGAAGCGCCGGCAGGGAGTGGCTACACCTTC.

V gene TRBV6-2 or TRBV6-3 combines with J gene TRBJ2-7; 10 bases align to TRBD1. V shed 5 bases and J 3 bases; nucleotides not matched to a gene: 4. CDR3 size: 14 residues. Germline V lookup: CDR1 MNHEY, CDR2 SVGEGT. CDR3 residues: CASSRDRGYYEQYV. CDR3 DNA: TGTGCCAGCAGTCGGGACAGGGGCTACTACGAGCAGTACGTC.

The chain combines TRBV5-1 with TRBJ2-2, with TRBD2 matching over 12 bases. Germline CDR1 and CDR2: SGHRS and YFSETQ. Unmatched junction bases numbered 7, after V lost 7 bases and J lost 0 bases. The CDR3 consists of 17 residues. The CDR3 region is CASSSGGALSNTGELFF. CDR3 sequence (DNA): TGCGCCAGCTCTAGCGGGGGGGCCCTCTCGAACACCGGGGAGCTGTTTTTT.

The chain has TRBV9 and TRBJ2-1; 9 bases line up with TRBD1. The CDR3 loop spans 13 amino acids. V dropped 3 bases and J dropped 8; count of bases not matched to a gene: 3. Germline-derived CDR1 and CDR2 are SGDLS and YYNGEE. The CDR3 here is CASSDRQGDEQFF. DNA for the CDR3: TGTGCCAGCAGCGATAGACAGGGGGATGAGCAGTTCTTC. The full variable domain, with the rest looked up from reference TRBV9 and TRBJ2-1, is DSGVTQTPKHLITATGQRVTLRCSPRSGDLSVYWYQQSLDQGLQFLIQYYNGEERAKGNILERFSAQQFPDLHSELNLSSLELGDSALYFCASSDRQGDEQFFGPGTRLTVL.